This TCR beta chain came from a study of HIV-infected patients and healthy controls. This clonotype was detected ten times or more. Its specificity is not known. Study-level results: Compared with controls, mean Gini indices were significantly raised in HIV-infected repertoires, possibly indicating oligoclonality. In healthy controls, MAIT alpha CDR3s were common; in HIV+ repertoires, severely depleted. Untreated HIV+ repertoires had roughly threefold fewer distinct CDR3s and lower Shannon diversity than healthy controls.

Roughly three months, about 14 weeks, into antiretroviral therapy, follow-up blood was collected. No cell fractionation was done, so the repertoire covers all unsorted peripheral blood T cells. cDNA was made from about 510 ng RNA using alpha and beta constant primers. Using multiplexing indices, alpha and beta chain libraries were generated apart by chain-specific third strand synthesis. TCRdb recomputed calls from the 5' RACE reads with MiXCR, one row per CDR3 protein. The table records 5,500 to 8,000 distinct CDR3 sequences, 10% of them present only once. Sample: blood, taken during antiretroviral therapy. The TCR was taken from an adult with HIV infection.

CDR3 sequence reads: CASSKTVGRQPDTDTQYF. Here the CDR3 DNA reads TGTGCCAGCAGCAAAACGGTAGGAAGACAGCCCGACACAGATACGCAGTATTTT. The chain links TRBV21-1 to TRBJ2-3; the table's TRBD1 call for D was not verified on the DNA. TRBV21-1 represents a pseudogene. This CDR3 comprises 18 residues.